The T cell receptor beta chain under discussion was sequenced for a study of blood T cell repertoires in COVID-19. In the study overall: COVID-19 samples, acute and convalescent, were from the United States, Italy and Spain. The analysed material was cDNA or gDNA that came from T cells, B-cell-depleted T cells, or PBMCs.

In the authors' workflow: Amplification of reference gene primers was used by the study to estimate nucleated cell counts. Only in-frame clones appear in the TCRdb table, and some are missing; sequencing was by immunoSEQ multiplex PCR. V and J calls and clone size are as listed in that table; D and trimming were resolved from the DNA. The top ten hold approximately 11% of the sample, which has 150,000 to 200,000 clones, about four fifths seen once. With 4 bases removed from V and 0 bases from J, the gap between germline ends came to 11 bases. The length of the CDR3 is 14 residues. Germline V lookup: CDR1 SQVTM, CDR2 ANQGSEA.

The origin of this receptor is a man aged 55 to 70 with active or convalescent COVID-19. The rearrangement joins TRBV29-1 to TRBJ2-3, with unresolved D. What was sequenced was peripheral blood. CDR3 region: CSVGPLLSTDTQYF. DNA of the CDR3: TGCAGCGTTGGCCCATTACTGAGCACAGATACGCAGTATTTT.